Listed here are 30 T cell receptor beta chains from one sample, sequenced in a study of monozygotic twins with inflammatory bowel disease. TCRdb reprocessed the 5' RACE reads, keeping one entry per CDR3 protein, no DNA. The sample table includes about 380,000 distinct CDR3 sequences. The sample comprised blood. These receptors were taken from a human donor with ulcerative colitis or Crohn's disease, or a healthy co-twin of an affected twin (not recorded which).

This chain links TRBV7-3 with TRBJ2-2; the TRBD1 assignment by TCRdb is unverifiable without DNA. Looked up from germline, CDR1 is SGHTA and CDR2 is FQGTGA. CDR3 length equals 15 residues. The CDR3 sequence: CASSSQGMSTGELFF.

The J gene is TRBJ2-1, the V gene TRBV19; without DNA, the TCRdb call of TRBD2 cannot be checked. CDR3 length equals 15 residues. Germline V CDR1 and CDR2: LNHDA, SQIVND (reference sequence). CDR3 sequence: CASNRKRGHYNEQFF.

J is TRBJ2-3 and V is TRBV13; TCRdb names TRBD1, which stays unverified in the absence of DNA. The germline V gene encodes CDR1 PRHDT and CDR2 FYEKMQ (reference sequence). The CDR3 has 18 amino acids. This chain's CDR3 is CASSSPKGAGVSTDTQYF.

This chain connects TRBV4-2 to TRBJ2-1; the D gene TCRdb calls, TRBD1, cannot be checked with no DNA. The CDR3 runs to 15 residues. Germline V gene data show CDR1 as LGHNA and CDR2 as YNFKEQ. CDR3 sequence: CASSQEKGGPDEQFF.

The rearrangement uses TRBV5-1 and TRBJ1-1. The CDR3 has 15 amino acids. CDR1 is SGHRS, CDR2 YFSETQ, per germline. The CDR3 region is CASSLAGRGNTEAFF. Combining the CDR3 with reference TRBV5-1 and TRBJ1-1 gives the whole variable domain KAGVTQTPRYLIKTRGQQVTLSCSPISGHRSVSWYQQTPGQGLQFLFEYFSETQRNKGNFPGRFSGRQFSNSRSEMNVSTLELGDSALYLCASSLAGRGNTEAFFGQGTRLTVV.

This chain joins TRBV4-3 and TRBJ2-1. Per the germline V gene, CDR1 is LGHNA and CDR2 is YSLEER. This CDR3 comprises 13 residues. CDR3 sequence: CASSTRFYNEQFF.

CDR3 residues: CASSQENRGYEQYF. The rearrangement uses TRBV4-3 and TRBJ2-7; TCRdb's assignment of TRBD1 cannot be checked, as there is no DNA. Germline V CDR1 and CDR2: LGHNA, YSLEER. The CDR3 has 14 amino acids.

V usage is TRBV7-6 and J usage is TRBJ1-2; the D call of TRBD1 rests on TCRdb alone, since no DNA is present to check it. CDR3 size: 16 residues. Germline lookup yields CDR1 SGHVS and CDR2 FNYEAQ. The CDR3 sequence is CASSLNSQGWGYGYTF.

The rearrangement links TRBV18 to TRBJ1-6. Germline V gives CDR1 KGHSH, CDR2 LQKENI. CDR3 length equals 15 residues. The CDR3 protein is CASSPPYSLDSPLHF.

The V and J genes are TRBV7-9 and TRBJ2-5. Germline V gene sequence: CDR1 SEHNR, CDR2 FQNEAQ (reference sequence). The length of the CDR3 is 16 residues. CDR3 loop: CASSLVSWSSQETQYF.

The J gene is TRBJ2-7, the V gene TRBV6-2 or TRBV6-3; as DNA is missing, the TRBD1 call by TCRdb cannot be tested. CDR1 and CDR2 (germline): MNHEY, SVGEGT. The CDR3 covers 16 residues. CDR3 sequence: CASSPRGQGGDRKQYF.

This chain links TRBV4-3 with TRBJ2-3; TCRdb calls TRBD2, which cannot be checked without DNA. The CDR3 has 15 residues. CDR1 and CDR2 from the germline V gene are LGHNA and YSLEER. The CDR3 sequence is CASSQGARQADTQYF.

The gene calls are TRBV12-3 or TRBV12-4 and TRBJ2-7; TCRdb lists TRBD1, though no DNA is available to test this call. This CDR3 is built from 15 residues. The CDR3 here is CASSMGQGETYEQYF.

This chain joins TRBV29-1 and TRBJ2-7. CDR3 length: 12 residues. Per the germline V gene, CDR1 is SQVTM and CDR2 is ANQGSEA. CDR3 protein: CSARQNSYEQYF.

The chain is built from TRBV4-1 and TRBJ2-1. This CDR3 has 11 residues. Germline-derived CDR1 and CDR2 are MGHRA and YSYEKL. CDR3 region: CASSQAWRQFF.

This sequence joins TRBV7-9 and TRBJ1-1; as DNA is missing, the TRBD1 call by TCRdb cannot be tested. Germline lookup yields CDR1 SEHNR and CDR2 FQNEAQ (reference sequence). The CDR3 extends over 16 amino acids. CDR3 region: CASRPRGIEMYTEAFF.

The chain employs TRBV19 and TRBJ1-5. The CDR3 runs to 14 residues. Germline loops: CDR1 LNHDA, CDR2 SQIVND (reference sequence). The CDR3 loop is CASSIRDLNQPQHF.

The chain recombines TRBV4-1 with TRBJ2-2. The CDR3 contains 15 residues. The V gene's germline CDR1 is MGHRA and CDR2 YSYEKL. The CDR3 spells CASSHNLINTGELFF.

This CDR3 reads CASSLSGSQETQYF. The J gene is TRBJ2-5, the V gene TRBV11-2; TCRdb lists TRBD2, though no DNA is available to test this call. Germline CDR1 is SGHAT and CDR2 is FQNNGV. This CDR3 is built from 14 residues.

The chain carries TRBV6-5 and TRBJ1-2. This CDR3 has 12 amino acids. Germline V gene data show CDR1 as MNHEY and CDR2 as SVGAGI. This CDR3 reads CASKDGGYGYTF.

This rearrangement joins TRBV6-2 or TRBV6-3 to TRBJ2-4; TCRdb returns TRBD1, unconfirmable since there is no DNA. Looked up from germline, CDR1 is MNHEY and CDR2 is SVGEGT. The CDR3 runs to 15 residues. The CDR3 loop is CASSPIARGQNIQYF.

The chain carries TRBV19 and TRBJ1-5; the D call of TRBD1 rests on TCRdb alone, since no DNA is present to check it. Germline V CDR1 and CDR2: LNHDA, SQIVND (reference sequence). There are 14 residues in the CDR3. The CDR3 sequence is CASSMSGNNQPQHF.

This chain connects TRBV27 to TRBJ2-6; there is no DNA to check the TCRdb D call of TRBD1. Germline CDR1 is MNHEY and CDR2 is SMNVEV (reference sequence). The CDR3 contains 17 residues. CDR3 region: CASSKDRGPSGANVLTF.

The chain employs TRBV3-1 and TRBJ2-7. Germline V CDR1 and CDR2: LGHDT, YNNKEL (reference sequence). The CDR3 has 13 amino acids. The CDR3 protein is CASSQDVEYEQYF.

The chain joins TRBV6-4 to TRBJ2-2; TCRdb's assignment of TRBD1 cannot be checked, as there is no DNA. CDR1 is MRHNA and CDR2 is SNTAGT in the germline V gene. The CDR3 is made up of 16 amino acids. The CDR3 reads CARGGGGRPNTGELFF.

This chain's CDR3 is CASSLGTGLYNSPLHF. The rearrangement links TRBV13 to TRBJ1-6; there is no DNA to check the TCRdb D call of TRBD1. The CDR3 has 16 amino acids. CDR1 is PRHDT, CDR2 FYEKMQ, per germline (reference sequence).

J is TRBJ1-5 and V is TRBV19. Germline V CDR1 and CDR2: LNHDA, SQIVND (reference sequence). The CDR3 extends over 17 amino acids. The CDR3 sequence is CASSIARKYSVNQPQHF.

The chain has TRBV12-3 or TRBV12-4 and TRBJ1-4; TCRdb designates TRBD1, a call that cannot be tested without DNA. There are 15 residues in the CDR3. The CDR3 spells CASSPWGSTNEKLFF.

CDR3: CASSLEVSGRISGANVLTF. The V gene is TRBV5-1, the J gene TRBJ2-6; TCRdb returns TRBD2, unconfirmable since there is no DNA. The germline gives CDR1 SGHRS, CDR2 YFSETQ. This CDR3 region has 19 residues.

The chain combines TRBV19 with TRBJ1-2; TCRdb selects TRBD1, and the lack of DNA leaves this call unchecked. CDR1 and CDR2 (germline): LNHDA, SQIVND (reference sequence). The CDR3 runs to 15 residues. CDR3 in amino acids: CASSIEAQGRYGYTF.